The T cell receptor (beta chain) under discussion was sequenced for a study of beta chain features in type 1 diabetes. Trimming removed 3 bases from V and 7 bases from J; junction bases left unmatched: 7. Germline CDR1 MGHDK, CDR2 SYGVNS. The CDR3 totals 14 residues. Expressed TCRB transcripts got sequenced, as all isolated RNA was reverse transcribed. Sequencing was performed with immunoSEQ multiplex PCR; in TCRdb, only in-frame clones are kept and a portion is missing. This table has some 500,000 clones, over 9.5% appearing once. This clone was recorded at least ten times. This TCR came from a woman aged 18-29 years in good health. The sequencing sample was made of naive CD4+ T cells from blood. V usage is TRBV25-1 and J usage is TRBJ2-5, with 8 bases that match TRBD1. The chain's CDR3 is CASSEGQVEGTQYF. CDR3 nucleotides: TGTGCCAGCAGTGAGGGACAGGTGGAAGGGACCCAGTACTTC.